The present T cell receptor (beta chain) was sequenced within a study of blood T cell repertoires in COVID-19. The overall study: The analysed material was cDNA or gDNA that came from T cells, B-cell-depleted T cells, or PBMCs.

V shed 7 bases, J shed 3 bases, and the junction held 7 bases outside the gene matches. The CDR3 totals 13 residues. Germline-derived CDR1 and CDR2 are SQVTM and ANQGSEA. Per the study methods: Amplified reference gene primers provided the basis for estimating nucleated cell counts. Repertoires were generated with immunoSEQ multiplex PCR, while TCRdb's copy carries only in-frame clones and drops some. Clone size and V and J calls were adopted from that table, with D and trimming inferred from the DNA. In the table there are tens of thousands of clones, roughly 87% of which are singletons. This clonotype was sampled from a woman older than 75 with active COVID-19. This chain uses TRBV29-1 with TRBJ2-7; 9 bases map to TRBD2. Material: peripheral blood. CDR3 region: CSARLAGIYEQYF. The CDR3 bases are TGCAGCGCACGCCTAGCGGGAATCTACGAGCAGTACTTC.